This paragraph covers one T cell receptor beta chain sequence. Its cognate antigen has yet to be identified. Within one base of it there is no much larger clone, and no base qualities were kept. This sample is drawn from a study of blood T cell repertoires in COVID-19 (TCRdb year 2020). Some background on the complete study: The collaborator samples originated in the United States, Italy and Spain and spanned the acute and convalescent phases of COVID-19. The repertoires were made available in a free public database intended to serve as a resource for research on the immune response to SARS-CoV-2. Nearly every sample came with metadata listing a de-identified subject ID, COVID-19 status, age in years and sex. HLA class I and class II types, where available, came from metadata supplied by the sample provider rather than from assay-based typing. Deeply sampled blood TCRbeta repertoires from subjects exposed to, actively infected with, or recovered from COVID-19 were included in the dataset. Samples came from the ongoing ImmuneRACE study (first 160 participants) plus 1,254 subjects from 6 global collaborators. The material from the prospective study consisted of cDNA or gDNA derived from T cells, B-cell-depleted T cells, or PBMCs. Results and caveats for the whole study, not just this receptor: The quantity of clinical and demographic metadata differed by source and by participant and was supplied without curation.

V and J are trimmed by 5 bases and 9 bases, and the gene matches miss 7 bases of the junction. The CDR3 runs 15 amino acids, cysteine and phenylalanine included. Solely the CDR3 DNA is kept, with 45 bases framed from the first base. Per the germline V gene (reference sequence), SEHNR is the CDR1 and FQNEAQ is the CDR2. Whole blood was collected in K2EDTA tubes by collaborating institutions according to the institutions' own protocols. Collaborator samples were shipped for TCRbeta analysis as frozen whole blood, isolated PBMCs, or DNA extracted from either sample type. TCRbeta CDR3 regions were amplified from genomic DNA using the immunoSEQ Assay, a bias-controlled multiplex PCR. The original methods were these. Within the assay, amplification of reference gene primers was used to estimate how many nucleated cells each sample contained. Sequence reads were collapsed and filtered to measure the absolute abundance of every unique TCRbeta CDR3 rearrangement. For each sample, productive Simpson clonality was calculated as the square root of Simpson's diversity index across productive rearrangements. TCRdb provides this immuneACCESS table in a form limited to in-frame rearrangements. Some clones are lacking; in checked studies, under half of them reflect an unresolved V gene, and why the rest are absent is not known. That table is the source of V, J and clone size, and D and trimming were worked out from the DNA. The table for this sample lists about 220,000 clones; about 80% of them were counted only once. Of the sample, about 2.1% is held by the ten largest clones.

The sequence came from a woman aged 55-69 years with acute or convalescent COVID-19. The sample consisted of peripheral blood. Recombination joined TRBV7-9 with TRBJ2-1; 13 middle bases align to TRBD2. The sequenced DNA: TGTGCCAGCAGCACGGGACTAGCGGGGTTCACTGAGCAGTTCTTC. Its protein product is CASSTGLAGFTEQFF.